This T cell receptor beta chain comes out of a study of T cell repertoires in cytomegalovirus infection. V shed 3 bases, J shed 6 bases, and the junction held 7 bases outside the gene matches. Germline loops: CDR1 SGHTA, CDR2 FQGNSA. The CDR3 extends over 15 amino acids. TCRdb independently ran MiXCR on the reads; one entry per CDR3 protein. Of some 500,000 distinct CDR3 sequences detected, around two fifths appear once; the ten largest clones hold about half. This clonotype was detected many times. Its antigen is unidentified. This sequence originates from a human donor in good health (CMV status not recorded). Some clones in this sample may be carry-over from other donors' samples. The input for sequencing was cultured PBMCs, taken from culture after CMV antigen stimulation. The rearrangement uses TRBV7-2 and TRBJ2-1; TRBD2 agrees at 8 bases. This chain's CDR3 is CASSFGTRPSNEQFF. CDR3 sequence (DNA): TGTGCCAGCAGCTTCGGGACTAGGCCCTCCAATGAGCAGTTCTTC.